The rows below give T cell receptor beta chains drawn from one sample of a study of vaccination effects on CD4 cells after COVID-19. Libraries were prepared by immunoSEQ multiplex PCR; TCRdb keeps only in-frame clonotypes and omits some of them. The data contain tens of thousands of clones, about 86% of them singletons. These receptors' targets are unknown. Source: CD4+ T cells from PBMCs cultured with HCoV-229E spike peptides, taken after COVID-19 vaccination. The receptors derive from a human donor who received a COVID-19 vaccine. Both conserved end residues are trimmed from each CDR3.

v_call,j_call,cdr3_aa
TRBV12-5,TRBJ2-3,ASGSPADTQY
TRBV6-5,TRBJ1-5,ATRTSYSNQPQH
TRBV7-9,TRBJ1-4,ASSVGNKVLNEKLF
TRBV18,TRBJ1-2,ASSPPIQGSGYGYT
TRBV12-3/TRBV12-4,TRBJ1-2,ASDQGLNGYT
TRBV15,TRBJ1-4,ATSRAGNEKLF
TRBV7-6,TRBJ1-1,ASSLGAEMNTEAF
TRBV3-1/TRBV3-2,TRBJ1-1,ASRETGTLNTEAF
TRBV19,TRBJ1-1,ASRRQGLNTEAF
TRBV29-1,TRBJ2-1,SVDPSAEQF
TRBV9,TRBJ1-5,ASSPGREGDNQPQH
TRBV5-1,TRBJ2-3,ASSGQGANTQY
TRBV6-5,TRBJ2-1,AISRRGGYYNEQF
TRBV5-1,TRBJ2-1,ASSLPAYNEQF
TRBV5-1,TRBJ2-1,ASSLGDRERDEQF
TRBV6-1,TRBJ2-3,ASSEIWTDTDTQY
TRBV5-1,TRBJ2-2,ASSLQGLRNTGELF
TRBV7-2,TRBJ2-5,ASSLVGRRETQY
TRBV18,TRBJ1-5,ASSPGTGGLDQPQH
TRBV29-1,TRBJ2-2,SALADPNTGELF
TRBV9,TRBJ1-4,ASSVGQGATNEKLF
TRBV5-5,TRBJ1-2,ASDGVYGYGYT
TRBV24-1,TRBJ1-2,ATSDPGPLWGGT
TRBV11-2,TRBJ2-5,ASSLGTSLQETQY
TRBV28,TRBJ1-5,ASRWTGNQPQH
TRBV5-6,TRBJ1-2,ASSLEQGNYGYT
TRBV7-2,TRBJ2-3,ASRTHSHTDTQY
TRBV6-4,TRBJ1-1,ASSKYRINTEAF
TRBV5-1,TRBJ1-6,ASSFGQGAFRSPLH
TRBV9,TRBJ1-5,ASSPTGEGQPQH
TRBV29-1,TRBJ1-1,SVGQGAIEAF
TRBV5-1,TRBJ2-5,ASSLGGAGKTQY
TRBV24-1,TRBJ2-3,ATSRGSADTQY
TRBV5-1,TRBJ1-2,ASSTATGPGYGYT
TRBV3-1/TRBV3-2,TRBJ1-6,ASSQVAGPPLH
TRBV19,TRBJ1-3,ASSTNRGPSGNTIY
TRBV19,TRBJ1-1,ASSILQRGNTEAF
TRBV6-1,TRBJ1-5,ASSEQGNQPQH
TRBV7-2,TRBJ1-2,ASSFTGGHYGYT
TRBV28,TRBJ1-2,ASSLELNYGYT
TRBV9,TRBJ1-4,ASNPTGTGGEKLF
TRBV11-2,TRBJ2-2,ASSLLPTNTGELF
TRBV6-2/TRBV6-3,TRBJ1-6,ASSRSRQSYNSPLH
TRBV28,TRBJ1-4,ASSLSGATNEKLF
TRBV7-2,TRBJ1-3,ASSLAGGGNTIY
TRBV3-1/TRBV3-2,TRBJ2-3,ASSQIGGVYTQY
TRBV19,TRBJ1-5,ASSIRTTDQPQH